The present entry profiles one T cell receptor (beta chain) with its context. This entry comes from a study of blood T cell repertoires in COVID-19. On the study more broadly: The analysed material was cDNA or gDNA that came from T cells, B-cell-depleted T cells, or PBMCs.

CDR1 MNHEY and CDR2 SVGAGI come from the germline V gene. The CDR3 loop spans 15 amino acids. Trimming cost V 8 bases and J 0 bases, with 14 bases left between them. Authors' processing steps: Reference gene primer amplification gave estimated nucleated cell counts. Here immunoSEQ multiplex PCR was the method, and the copy in TCRdb shows in-frame clones only, minus some. The D gene and trimming were derived from the DNA, and the V and J assignments and clone size from that table. Of 200,000 to 300,000 clones in the sample, roughly 89% were seen once. This sequence was found in a woman in her forties who had recovered from COVID-19. Sequenced sample: peripheral blood. V is TRBV6-5 and J is TRBJ1-3, with D possibly matching TRBD1 (5 bases). The CDR3 nucleotides are TGTGCCAGCCATGACAGTTCCCTCTCTGGAAACACCATATATTTT. Translating it yields CASHDSSLSGNTIYF.